This TCR beta chain is drawn from a study of OX40 agonist ivuxolimab in advanced cancers. With 5 bases removed from V and 10 bases from J, the gap between germline ends came to 15 bases. CDR3 length: 13 residues. CDR1 SGHNT and CDR2 YENEEA come from the germline V gene. TCRdb's table, derived via immunoSEQ multiplex PCR, lists solely in-frame clones and lacks some. The sample contains about 36,000 clones, around 80% of which appear only once. The sample consisted of CD4+ or CD8+ T cells sorted from blood, taken in a trial of the OX40 agonist ivuxolimab. The source of this sequence is an adult with an advanced solid tumor such as melanoma, head and neck, liver or kidney cancer. V is TRBV11-3 and J is TRBJ2-1; D tentatively reads TRBD1 or TRBD2 (5 bases each). CDR3: CASSRGKELEQFF. Written as DNA, the CDR3 is TGTGCCAGCAGCCGGGGCAAGGAACTAGAGCAGTTCTTC.